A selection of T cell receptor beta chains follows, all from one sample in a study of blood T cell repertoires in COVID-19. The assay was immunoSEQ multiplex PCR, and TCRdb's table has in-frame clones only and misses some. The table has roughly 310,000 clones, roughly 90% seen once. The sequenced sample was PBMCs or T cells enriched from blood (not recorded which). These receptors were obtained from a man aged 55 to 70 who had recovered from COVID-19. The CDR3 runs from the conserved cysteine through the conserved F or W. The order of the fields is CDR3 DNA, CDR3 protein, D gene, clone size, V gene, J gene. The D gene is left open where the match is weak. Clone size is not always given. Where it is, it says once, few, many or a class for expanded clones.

DNA: TGTGCCAGCAGCTTTTACATGAACACTGAAGCTTTCTTT
CDR3: CASSFYMNTEAFF
D: .
size: once
V: TRBV7-8
J: TRBJ1-1

DNA: TGTGCCAGCAGTGAAGTCCGGGCCTCGACAGGTCAGCCCCAGCATTTT
CDR3: CASSEVRASTGQPQHF
D: .
size: .
V: TRBV6-1
J: TRBJ1-5

DNA: TGTGCCAGCAGCGTAGAAGCGGGTGCAGATACGCAGTATTTT
CDR3: CASSVEAGADTQYF
D: .
size: .
V: TRBV9
J: TRBJ2-3

DNA: TGCGCCAGCAGCTCCGGGACAGGGGAGTATGGCTACACCTTC
CDR3: CASSSGTGEYGYTF
D: TRBD1
size: many
V: TRBV5-1
J: TRBJ1-2

DNA: TGTGCCAGCAGTGTCAACAGGGTCAAGAACACTGAAGCTTTCTTT
CDR3: CASSVNRVKNTEAFF
D: .
size: .
V: TRBV6-4
J: TRBJ1-1

DNA: TGTGCCAGCACTCCCGTTCTGATCGAGGACAGGGACCAAGAGACCCAGTACTTC
CDR3: CASTPVLIEDRDQETQYF
D: TRBD1
size: .
V: TRBV7-9
J: TRBJ2-5

DNA: TGTGCCAGCAGCCGTTCCCCGCATGGGGGGACCACAGATACGCAGTATTTT
CDR3: CASSRSPHGGTTDTQYF
D: .
size: .
V: TRBV9
J: TRBJ2-3

DNA: TGCGCCAGCAGCCAAGGGGACAGGGGGAACTATGGCTACACCTTC
CDR3: CASSQGDRGNYGYTF
D: TRBD1
size: .
V: TRBV4-1
J: TRBJ1-2

DNA: TGTGCCAGCAGTGAGTCCCAGGTGAAAAACATTCAGTACTTC
CDR3: CASSESQVKNIQYF
D: .
size: .
V: TRBV2
J: TRBJ2-4

DNA: TGTGCCAGCAGCCGGGACAGGGCTGGTTCACCCCTCCACTTT
CDR3: CASSRDRAGSPLHF
D: TRBD1
size: few
V: TRBV11-1
J: TRBJ1-6

DNA: TGTGCCAGCAGCTCAAAGCAGGGGCAGGCGACGAACACTGAAGCTTTCTTT
CDR3: CASSSKQGQATNTEAFF
D: .
size: .
V: TRBV5-8
J: TRBJ1-1

DNA: TGCGCCAGCAGCCAATTAGCGGGAGTCTCAAGGAATGAGCAGTTCTTC
CDR3: CASSQLAGVSRNEQFF
D: TRBD2
size: once
V: TRBV4-1
J: TRBJ2-1

DNA: TGTGCCAGCAGCGTAGGTCTAGGGGAGGGTGGCTACACCTTC
CDR3: CASSVGLGEGGYTF
D: .
size: .
V: TRBV9
J: TRBJ1-2

DNA: TGTGCCAGCAGCGAAACTATGGAGAATTCACCCCTCCACTTT
CDR3: CASSETMENSPLHF
D: .
size: .
V: TRBV9
J: TRBJ1-6

DNA: TGTGCCAGCTCAGTTTCAGGGGGCCCGGTCGCAGATACGCAGTATTTT
CDR3: CASSVSGGPVADTQYF
D: TRBD1
size: .
V: TRBV18
J: TRBJ2-3

DNA: TGTGCCAGCAGGGTCAGGGAGAACACTGAAGCTTTCTTT
CDR3: CASRVRENTEAFF
D: .
size: once
V: TRBV6-5
J: TRBJ1-1

DNA: TGTGCCAGCAGTTACGTCGCAGGCCCCGCCTATGGCTACACCTTC
CDR3: CASSYVAGPAYGYTF
D: .
size: .
V: TRBV6-5
J: TRBJ1-2

DNA: TGTGCCAGCAGTGCCCGGCGGTGGGAGACCCAGTACTTC
CDR3: CASSARRWETQYF
D: .
size: .
V: TRBV2
J: TRBJ2-5

DNA: TGTGCCAGCAGTGCGACTAGCGGGAGGGCTTTCACCGGGGAGCTGTTTTTT
CDR3: CASSATSGRAFTGELFF
D: TRBD2
size: .
V: TRBV28
J: TRBJ2-2